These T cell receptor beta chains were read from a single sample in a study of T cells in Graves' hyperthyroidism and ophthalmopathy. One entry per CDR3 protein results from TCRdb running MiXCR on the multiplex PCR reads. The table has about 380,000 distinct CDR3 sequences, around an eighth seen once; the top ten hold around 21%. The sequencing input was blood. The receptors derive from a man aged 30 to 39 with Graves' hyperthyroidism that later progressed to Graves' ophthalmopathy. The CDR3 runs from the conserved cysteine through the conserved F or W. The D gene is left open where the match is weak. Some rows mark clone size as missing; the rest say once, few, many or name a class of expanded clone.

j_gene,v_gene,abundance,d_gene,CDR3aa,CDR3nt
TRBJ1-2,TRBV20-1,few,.,CSAPRGSGGYTF,TGCAGTGCACCGCGGGGCTCAGGTGGCTACACCTTC
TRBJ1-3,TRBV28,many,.,CASHPRQLFSGNTIYF,TGTGCCAGCCATCCCAGACAGCTCTTCTCTGGAAACACCATATATTTT
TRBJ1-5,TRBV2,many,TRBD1,CASTSTRDRPTQPQHF,TGTGCCAGCACCTCGACCCGGGACAGACCTACTCAGCCCCAGCATTTT
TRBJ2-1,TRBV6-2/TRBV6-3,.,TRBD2,CASRAGGPRLYNEQFF,TGTGCCAGCCGCGCGGGGGGGCCTCGATTATACAATGAGCAGTTCTTC
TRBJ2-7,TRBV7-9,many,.,CASSLAVGPAYEQYF,TGTGCCAGCAGCTTAGCTGTCGGCCCAGCCTACGAGCAGTACTTC
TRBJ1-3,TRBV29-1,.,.,CSEQGSGNTIYF,TGCAGCGAACAGGGATCTGGAAACACCATATATTTT
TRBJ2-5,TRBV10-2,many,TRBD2,CASSGGLAGTETQYF,TGCGCCAGTTCGGGTGGACTAGCGGGGACCGAGACCCAGTACTTC
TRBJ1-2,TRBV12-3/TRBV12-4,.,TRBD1,CASSLAGTDPYGYTF,TGTGCCAGCAGTTTAGCAGGGACAGATCCTTATGGCTACACCTTC
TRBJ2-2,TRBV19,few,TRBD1,CASSTNRGPGELFF,TGTGCCAGTAGTACGAACAGGGGGCCCGGGGAGCTGTTTTTT
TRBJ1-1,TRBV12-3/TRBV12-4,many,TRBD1,CASNPQGAYSEAFF,TGTGCCAGCAATCCACAGGGGGCGTACAGTGAAGCTTTCTTT
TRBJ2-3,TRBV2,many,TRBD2,CASREGLAADTQYF,TGTGCCAGCAGGGAGGGACTAGCGGCAGATACGCAGTATTTT
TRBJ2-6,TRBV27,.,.,CASSLQQISGANVLTF,TGTGCCAGCAGTTTACAACAGATCTCTGGGGCCAACGTCCTGACTTTC
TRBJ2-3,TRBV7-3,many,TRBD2,CASSFGGGTDTQYF,TGTGCCAGCAGCTTTGGCGGGGGGACAGATACGCAGTATTTT
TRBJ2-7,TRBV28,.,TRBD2,CASSSLTSGGGYEQYF,TGTGCCAGCAGTTCCTTGACTAGCGGGGGAGGATACGAGCAGTACTTC
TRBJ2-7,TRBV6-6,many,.,CASSYGTDPTYEQYF,TGTGCCAGCAGTTACGGGACTGACCCGACCTACGAGCAGTACTTC
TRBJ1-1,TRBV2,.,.,CASSEPATEAFF,TGTGCCAGCAGTGAACCGGCCACCGAAGCTTTCTTT
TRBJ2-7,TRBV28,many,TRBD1,CASSLGQDEQYF,TGTGCCAGCAGTTTAGGACAGGACGAGCAGTACTTC
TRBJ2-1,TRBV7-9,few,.,CATMGEGGSYNEQFF,TGTGCCACGATGGGAGAGGGGGGCTCCTACAATGAGCAGTTCTTC
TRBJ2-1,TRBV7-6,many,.,CASSLWGGQNEQFF,TGTGCCAGCAGCTTATGGGGGGGGCAAAATGAGCAGTTCTTC
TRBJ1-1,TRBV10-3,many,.,CATQPGSTEAFF,TGTGCCACCCAGCCAGGGTCCACTGAAGCTTTCTTT
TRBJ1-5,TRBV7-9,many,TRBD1,CASRSDRANQPQHF,TGTGCCAGCAGATCCGACAGGGCCAATCAGCCCCAGCATTTT
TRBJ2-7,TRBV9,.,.,CASSVNPSGDSYEQYF,TGTGCCAGCAGCGTAAATCCATCCGGGGACTCCTACGAGCAGTACTTC
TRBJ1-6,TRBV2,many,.,CASSRTRIPNSPLHF,TGTGCCAGCAGTAGGACACGGATACCAAATTCACCCCTCCACTTT
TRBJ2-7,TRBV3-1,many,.,CASSQNPSRGEEQYF,TGTGCCAGCAGCCAAAATCCCTCCAGGGGAGAGGAGCAGTACTTC
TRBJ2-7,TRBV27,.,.,CASSLVYTGYEQYF,TGTGCCAGCAGTTTAGTTTACACAGGCTACGAGCAGTACTTC